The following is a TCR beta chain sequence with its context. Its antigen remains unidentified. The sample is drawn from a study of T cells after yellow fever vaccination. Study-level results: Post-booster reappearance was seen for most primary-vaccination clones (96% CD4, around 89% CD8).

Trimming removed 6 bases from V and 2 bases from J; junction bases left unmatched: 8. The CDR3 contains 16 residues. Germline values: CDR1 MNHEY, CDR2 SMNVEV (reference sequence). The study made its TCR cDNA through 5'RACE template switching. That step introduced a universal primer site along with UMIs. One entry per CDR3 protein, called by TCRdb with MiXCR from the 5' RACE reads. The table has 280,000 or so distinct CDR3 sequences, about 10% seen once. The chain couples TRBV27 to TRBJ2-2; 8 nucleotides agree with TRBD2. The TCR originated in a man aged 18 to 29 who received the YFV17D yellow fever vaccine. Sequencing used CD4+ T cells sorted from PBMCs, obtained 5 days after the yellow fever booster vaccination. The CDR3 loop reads CASRGGSGGNTGELFF. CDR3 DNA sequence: TGTGCCAGCAGGGGAGGAAGCGGGGGAAACACCGGGGAGCTGTTTTTT.